The 18 T cell receptor beta chains in this list originate from one sample, sequenced in a study of regulatory dendritic cells for organ transplantation. Sorted T cells were CFSE-labeled and cultured four to five days with allogeneic regulatory or mature dendritic cells at 1:10. Their antigens remain unidentified. Libraries were prepared by immunoSEQ multiplex PCR; TCRdb keeps only in-frame clonotypes and omits some of them. The data show fewer than 5,000 clones, approximately 74% seen once. The sample was memory CD8+ T cells from blood cultured with dendritic cells. Subset reported: CD45RO+ memory T cells. The receptor set was obtained from a human donor in good health.

The rearrangement links TRBV28 to TRBJ2-1; D remains unclear. V dropped 3 bases and J dropped 10 bases, with 10 bases sitting between them. Germline V lookup: CDR1 MDHEN, CDR2 SYDVKM. The CDR3 runs to 12 residues. In DNA, the CDR3 is TGTGCCAGCAGTTTCGCAGCCGGCGAGCAGTTCTTC. Its protein product is CASSFAAGEQFF.

The rearrangement joins TRBV19 to TRBJ1-6, with a possible D match to TRBD1 (5 bases). The CDR3 extends over 15 amino acids. Germline loops: CDR1 LNHDA, CDR2 SQIVND (reference sequence). The V gene lost 3 bases and the J gene lost 11 bases, with 17 bases spanning the gap. The CDR3 nucleotides are TGTGCCAGTAGTATTTCCCACAGGTGGTCACCACCCCTCCACTTT. Its protein is CASSISHRWSPPLHF.

The V gene is TRBV28, the J gene TRBJ2-3, with D unclear. This CDR3 comprises 14 residues. V dropped 3 bases and J dropped 1 base, with 8 bases sitting between them. Germline values: CDR1 MDHEN, CDR2 SYDVKM. CDR3 DNA sequence: TGTGCCAGCAGTTTTCTGTCTGGCACAGATACGCAGTATTTT. This translates into CASSFLSGTDTQYF.

The rearrangement links TRBV6-4 to TRBJ2-2; TRBD2 matches 9 bases. J lost 3 bases, V lost 0 bases, and 5 bases had no gene match. Per germline, CDR1 MRHNA and CDR2 SNTAGT. This CDR3 contains 17 residues. CDR3 loop: CASSDSGGRDHTGELFF. The CDR3 DNA is TGTGCCAGCAGTGACTCAGGCGGGAGGGACCACACCGGGGAGCTGTTTTTT.

This chain links TRBV28 with TRBJ2-3, with 13 bases matching TRBD2. The CDR3 covers 16 residues. Per germline, CDR1 MDHEN and CDR2 SYDVKM. With 5 bases clipped from V and 0 bases from J, the junction kept 2 bases outside the gene matches. In DNA form, the CDR3 reads TGTGCCAGCAGTGGGACTAGCGGGATTAGCACAGATACGCAGTATTTT. Protein product: CASSGTSGISTDTQYF.

This clone was found a few times. The chain couples TRBV2 to TRBJ1-1; D gene uncertain. The CDR3 runs to 15 residues. Germline lookup yields CDR1 SNHLY and CDR2 FYNNEI. Trimming took off 6 bases at V and 0 bases at J, with 14 bases between the two ends. The CDR3 here is CASSPPPYMNTEAFF. The CDR3 bases are TGTGCCAGCAGCCCTCCTCCCTACATGAACACTGAAGCTTTCTTT.

The chain has TRBV27 and TRBJ1-1; TRBD1 aligns across 7 bases. The CDR3 runs 15 residues. V lost 5 bases and J lost 8; bases outside the gene matches: 14. The germline V gene encodes CDR1 MNHEY and CDR2 SMNVEV (reference sequence). The chain's CDR3 is CASSPSKGARNEAFF. The CDR3 DNA follows: TGTGCCAGCAGTCCGTCGAAGGGGGCGCGAAACGAAGCTTTCTTT.

The V and J genes are TRBV13 and TRBJ2-2; D is unresolved. V gave up 2 bases and J gave up 7 bases, with 5 bases separating them. CDR1 and CDR2 (germline): PRHDT, FYEKMQ (reference sequence). The CDR3 loop spans 12 amino acids. The CDR3 DNA follows: TGTGCCAGCAGCTTACGGTACGGGGAGCTGTTTTTT. This sequence encodes CASSLRYGELFF.

The J gene is TRBJ2-1, the V gene TRBV4-1; unclear D gene. The CDR3 loop spans 12 amino acids. The V gene's germline CDR1 is MGHRA and CDR2 YSYEKL. The V end was cut by 2 bases, the J end by 8 bases, with 7 bases between. CDR3 loop: CASSQNSHEQFF. CDR3 nucleotide sequence: TGCGCCAGCAGCCAAAACTCCCATGAGCAGTTCTTC.

The chain joins TRBV30 to TRBJ2-7; D is uncertain. Trimming removed 7 bases at V and 0 bases at J, with 13 bases between. The germline V gene encodes CDR1 GTSNPN and CDR2 SVGIG (reference sequence). CDR3 length: 13 amino acids. The CDR3 sequence: CALAAARSYEQYF. CDR3 in DNA: TGTGCCTTAGCCGCAGCCCGCTCCTACGAGCAGTACTTC. Combining the CDR3 with reference TRBV30 and TRBJ2-7 gives the whole variable domain SQTIHQWPATLVQPVGSPLSLECTVEGTSNPNLYWYRQAAGRGLQLLFYSVGIGQISSEVPQNLSASRPQDRQFILSSKKLLLSDSGFYLCALAAARSYEQYFGPGTRLTVT.

This clone was detected a few times. The chain has TRBV4-3 and TRBJ1-5, with a weak D call TRBD1 (5 bases). Trimming took 0 bases from V and 7 from J, leaving 13 bases between them. The CDR3 covers 15 residues. Germline CDR1 LGHNA, CDR2 YSLEER. The CDR3 coding sequence is TGCGCCAGCAGCCAAGATGGGGCGGGTTACCAGCCCCAGCATTTT. It is translated as CASSQDGAGYQPQHF.

J is TRBJ2-6 and V is TRBV30; maybe TRBD1 (5 bases). The CDR3 runs to 17 residues. V lost 5 bases, J lost 0 bases, and 17 bases lay in between. Germline V gene lookup returns CDR1 GTSNPN and CDR2 SVGIG (reference sequence). The CDR3 bases are TGTGCCTGGGCTGGGGCCCTGGAGTCCTCTGGGGCCAACGTCCTGACTTTC. It specifies CAWAGALESSGANVLTF.

J is TRBJ2-7 and V is TRBV23-1; D is unclear. TRBV23-1 is marked as an open reading frame, function uncertain. With 0 bases removed from V and 4 bases from J, the gap between germline ends came to 13 bases. This CDR3 has 15 residues. CDR3 residues: CASSQSARPRYEQYF. The CDR3 DNA sequence: TGCGCCAGCAGTCAATCGGCGCGGCCGAGATACGAGCAGTACTTC.

The CDR3: CSVERQGHDYGYTF. CDR3 coding DNA: TGCAGCGTGGAGAGACAGGGCCACGACTATGGCTACACCTTC. The J gene is TRBJ1-2, the V gene TRBV29-1; 7 nucleotides agree with TRBD1. There are 14 residues in the CDR3. In germline, CDR1 is SQVTM, CDR2 ANQGSEA. The trim removed 6 bases at V and 3 bases at J, leaving 10 bases unmatched.

The chain carries TRBV15 and TRBJ2-5; no firm D call. Germline values: CDR1 LNHNV, CDR2 YYDKDF (reference sequence). CDR3 size: 15 residues. The germline V and J ends were trimmed by 3 bases and 4 bases, with 15 bases remaining between them. CDR3 amino acids: CATSSLWTPGETQYF. CDR3 sequence (DNA): TGTGCCACCAGCAGCCTCTGGACCCCAGGAGAGACCCAGTACTTC.

This clone was detected a few times. The V and J genes are TRBV7-9 and TRBJ2-1; unclear D gene. Per the germline V gene, CDR1 is SEHNR and CDR2 is FQNEAQ (reference sequence). This CDR3 is built from 11 residues. Trimming pared 3 bases from V and 6 bases from J, leaving 3 bases between. CDR3 loop: CASSFSNEQFF. CDR3 sequence (DNA): TGTGCCAGCAGCTTCAGCAATGAGCAGTTCTTC. Full variable domain (missing parts from reference TRBV7-9 and TRBJ2-1): DTGVSQNPRHKITKRGQNVTFRCDPISEHNRLYWYRQTLGQGPEFLTYFQNEAQLEKSRLLSDRFSAERPKGSFSTLEIQRTEQGDSAMYLCASSFSNEQFFGPGTRLTVL.

V gene TRBV6-5 combines with J gene TRBJ2-7; D gene unclear. The germline CDR1 and CDR2 sequences are MNHEY and SVGAGI. The CDR3 loop spans 12 amino acids. V was cut by 4 bases and J by 3 bases, with 7 bases left in between. The CDR3 nucleotides read TGTGCCAGCAGTTCCCAGGACTACGAGCAGTACTTC. This translates into CASSSQDYEQYF.

This chain joins TRBV6-5 and TRBJ1-2, with D unresolved. The CDR3 is 13 residues long. Trimming removed 2 bases from V and 4 bases from J, with 8 bases in between. The germline V gene has CDR1 MNHEY and CDR2 SVGAGI. The CDR3 nucleotides read TGTGCCAGCAGTTACGAGGGAGGCTATGGCTACACCTTC. This sequence encodes CASSYEGGYGYTF.